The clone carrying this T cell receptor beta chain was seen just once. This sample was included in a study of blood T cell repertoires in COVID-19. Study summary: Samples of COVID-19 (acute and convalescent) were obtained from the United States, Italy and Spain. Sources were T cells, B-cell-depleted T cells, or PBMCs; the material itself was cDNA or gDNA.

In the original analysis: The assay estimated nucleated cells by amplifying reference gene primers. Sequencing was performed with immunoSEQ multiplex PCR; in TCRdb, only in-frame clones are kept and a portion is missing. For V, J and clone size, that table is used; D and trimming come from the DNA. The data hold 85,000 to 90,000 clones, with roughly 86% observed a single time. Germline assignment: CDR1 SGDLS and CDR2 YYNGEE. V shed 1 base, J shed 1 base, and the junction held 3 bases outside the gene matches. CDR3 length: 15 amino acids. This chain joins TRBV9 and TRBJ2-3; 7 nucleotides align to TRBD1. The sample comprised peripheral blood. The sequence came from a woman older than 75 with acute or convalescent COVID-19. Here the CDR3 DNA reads TGTGCCAGCAGCGTATGGGACAGCCGCACAGATACGCAGTATTTT. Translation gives CASSVWDSRTDTQYF.